The T cell receptor (beta chain) described here comes from a study of beta chain features in type 1 diabetes. Investigators reverse transcribed all isolated RNA, so they sequenced expressed TCRB transcripts. Produced via immunoSEQ multiplex PCR; TCRdb's table is partial and in-frame only. The sample carries about 390,000 clones, 9.6% recorded once. The CDR3 length is 12 residues. V was cut by 1 base and J by 5 bases, with 6 bases left in between. CDR1 and CDR2 (germline): LGHNA, YNFKEQ. In the case of this clone: Its antigen remains unknown.

Study outcomes and limitations: Shortening that was moderate but significant affected the TCRB CDR3s of Type 1 diabetes patients in all four CD4+ subsets.

The source is a man aged 30-40 years with type 1 diabetes. The chain links TRBV4-2 to TRBJ2-7; D is unresolved. Material for sequencing was central memory CD4+ T cells from blood. This CDR3 reads CASSQVYNEQYF. The CDR3 nucleotides are TGTGCCAGCAGCCAAGTTTATAACGAGCAGTACTTC.